This passage covers 12 T cell receptor beta chains from one sample sequenced in a study of T cell repertoires in cytomegalovirus infection. For these receptors, no antigen is known. Via MiXCR, TCRdb re-called the reads, giving one row per CDR3 protein. The table includes roughly 280,000 distinct CDR3 sequences, less than 25% detected once. The sample here was cultured PBMCs, taken from culture after CMV antigen stimulation. Receptor source: a human donor in good health (CMV status not recorded). Some clones in this sample may be carry-over from other donors' samples.

V is TRBV7-9 and J is TRBJ1-1, with a possible D match to TRBD1 (5 bases). CDR1 and CDR2 (germline): SEHNR, FQNEAQ (reference sequence). This CDR3 region has 16 residues. V was clipped by 0 bases and J by 1 base, with 12 bases between them. As DNA, the CDR3 is TGTGCCAGCAGCTTAGCCGCCGGGACGGGGAACACTGAAGCTTTCTTT. Its protein product is CASSLAAGTGNTEAFF.

The chain carries TRBV20-1 and TRBJ2-1; no reliable D call. Trimming left V 2 bases short and J 3 bases short, with 11 bases between. From germline, CDR1 is DFQATT and CDR2 SNEGSKA (reference sequence). This CDR3 region has 14 residues. Here the CDR3 DNA reads TGCAGTGCTAGACAGGTGGTATTCTACAATGAGCAGTTCTTC. Residues: CSARQVVFYNEQFF.

This clonotype has more than one count but fewer than ten. The genes are TRBV12-3 or TRBV12-4 and TRBJ1-1; D gene uncertain. The germline V and J ends were trimmed by 5 bases and 0 bases, with 10 bases remaining between them. The CDR3 spans 14 residues. The CDR3 DNA sequence: TGTGCCAGCAGTACCCAGGCACTGAACACTGAAGCTTTCTTT. Translated: CASSTQALNTEAFF.

This CDR3 reads CASSLPDRILDEQYF. Written as DNA, the CDR3 is TGTGCCAGCAGCCTACCAGACAGGATTTTAGACGAGCAGTACTTC. This chain links TRBV4-2 with TRBJ2-7; possible D gene TRBD1, 6 bases. Germline CDR1 is LGHNA and CDR2 is YNFKEQ. Trimming left V 4 bases short and J 5 bases short, with 18 bases between. This CDR3 is 15 amino acids long.

The chain combines TRBV12-3 or TRBV12-4 with TRBJ1-5; unclear D gene. The CDR3 is 12 residues long. V lost 3 bases, J lost 7 bases, and 7 bases lay in between. As DNA, the CDR3 is TGTGCCAGCAGTTTTTCAGAACAGCCCCAGCATTTT. Encoded protein: CASSFSEQPQHF.

This clonotype was picked up many times. This chain joins TRBV12-3 or TRBV12-4 and TRBJ1-4, with 7 bases fitting TRBD1. Germline trimming cut 5 bases from V and 0 bases from J; bases unmatched to any gene: 3. This CDR3 region has 15 residues. The chain's CDR3 is CASSVTGATNEKLFF. CDR3 bases: TGTGCCAGCAGTGTTACAGGGGCAACTAATGAAAAACTGTTTTTT.

This chain joins TRBV28 and TRBJ2-5; D possibly corresponds to TRBD2 (6 bases). Germline V gene lookup returns CDR1 MDHEN and CDR2 SYDVKM. The V end was cut by 4 bases, the J end by 5 bases, with 20 bases between. The CDR3 is made up of 16 amino acids. CDR3 nucleotides: TGTGCCAGCAGTTCGACCCCGGGGGTAGGTGAGGAGACCCAGTACTTC. This codes for CASSSTPGVGEETQYF.

This clonotype was counted only a few times. The chain carries TRBV7-2 and TRBJ2-5, with 8 bases matching TRBD2. Germline V lookup: CDR1 SGHTA, CDR2 FQGNSA. J was trimmed by 2 bases and V by 5 bases; bases with no gene match: 10. This CDR3 is built from 16 residues. The DNA of the CDR3 is TGTGCCAGCAGCCCAGGACTAGCTGTAACTCAAGAGACCCAGTACTTC. This translates into CASSPGLAVTQETQYF.

The chain uses TRBV12-3 or TRBV12-4 and TRBJ2-3; D ambiguous. Trimming removed 2 bases from V and 6 bases from J, with 6 bases in between. The CDR3 runs to 12 residues. Written as DNA, the CDR3 is TGTGCCAGCAGTTTATTTTCCGATACGCAGTATTTT. It specifies CASSLFSDTQYF.

There are many counts of this clonotype. The V gene is TRBV7-2, the J gene TRBJ1-1, with D maybe TRBD1 (6 bases). Germline assignment: CDR1 SGHTA and CDR2 FQGNSA. The CDR3 sequence is 14 residues long. The V and J ends lost 5 bases and 2 bases respectively, with 12 bases between them. The CDR3 region is CASSHRTVNTEAFF. CDR3 nucleotides: TGTGCCAGCAGCCACAGGACAGTAAACACTGAAGCTTTCTTT.

This clonotype was counted ten times or more. The chain has TRBV7-2 and TRBJ1-1; 7 bases match TRBD1. Trimming cost V 3 bases and J 5 bases; bases outside gene matches: 6. This CDR3 has 14 amino acids. Looked up from germline, CDR1 is SGHTA and CDR2 is FQGNSA. The CDR3 is CASSFSGGGTEAFF. DNA for the CDR3: TGTGCCAGCAGCTTCTCAGGGGGTGGTACTGAAGCTTTCTTT.

A single count supports this clonotype. The chain carries TRBV7-9 and TRBJ2-3; D is possibly TRBD2 (6 bases). Germline-derived CDR1 and CDR2 are SEHNR and FQNEAQ (reference sequence). The CDR3 has 16 amino acids. The V and J ends lost 6 bases and 0 bases respectively, with 16 bases between them. CDR3 sequence reads: CASRHGTSPSTDTQYF. The CDR3 DNA reads as TGTGCCAGCAGACATGGGACTTCCCCTAGCACAGATACGCAGTATTTT.